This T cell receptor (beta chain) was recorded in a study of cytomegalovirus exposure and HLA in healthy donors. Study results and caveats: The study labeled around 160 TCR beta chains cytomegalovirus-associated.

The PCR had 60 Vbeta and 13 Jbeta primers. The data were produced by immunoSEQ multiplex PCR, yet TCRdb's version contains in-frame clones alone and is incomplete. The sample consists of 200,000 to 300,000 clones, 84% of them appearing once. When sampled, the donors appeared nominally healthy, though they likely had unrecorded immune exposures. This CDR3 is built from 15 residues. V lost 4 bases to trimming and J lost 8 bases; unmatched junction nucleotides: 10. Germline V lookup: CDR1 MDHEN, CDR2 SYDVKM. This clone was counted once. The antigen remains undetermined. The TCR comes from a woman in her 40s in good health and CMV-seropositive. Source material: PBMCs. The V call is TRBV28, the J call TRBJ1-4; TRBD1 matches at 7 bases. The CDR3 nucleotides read TGTGCCAGCAGTTCTCACAGGGGATTCCGAGAAAAACTGTTTTTT. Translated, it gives CASSSHRGFREKLFF.